A selection of T cell receptor beta chains follows, all from one sample in a study of T cells in Graves' hyperthyroidism and ophthalmopathy. TCRdb independently ran MiXCR on the multiplex PCR reads; one entry per CDR3 protein. The sample contains just over 550,000 distinct CDR3 sequences, about half of which appear only once. Sequenced: peripheral blood or thyroid tissue (not recorded which). Receptor source: a woman younger than 35 with Graves' hyperthyroidism. Both conserved end residues are part of each CDR3. A D gene is named only where the DNA matches it firmly. Only part of the rows carry a size: once, few, many, or a class if the clone is expanded.

v_gene	j_gene	abundance	d_gene	CDR3aa	CDR3nt
TRBV9	TRBJ1-6	many	NA	CASSADTNLGNSPLHF	TGTGCCAGCAGCGCCGACACCAACCTGGGGAATTCACCCCTCCACTTT
TRBV10-3	TRBJ1-1	many	NA	CAISEEGNTEAFF	TGTGCCATCAGTGAAGAAGGGAACACTGAAGCTTTCTTT
TRBV7-2	TRBJ2-7	NA	TRBD2	CASSLTTSPYAYEQYF	TGTGCCAGCAGCTTAACGACTAGCCCCTATGCCTACGAGCAGTACTTC
TRBV11-2	TRBJ2-5	few	NA	CATAGPQETQYF	TGTGCCACCGCCGGACCACAAGAGACCCAGTACTTC
TRBV15	TRBJ1-4	NA	NA	CATSRVPGGKLFF	TGTGCCACCAGCAGAGTTCCGGGGGGAAAACTGTTTTTT
TRBV29-1	TRBJ1-1	many	NA	CSVVPSTEAFF	TGCAGCGTTGTTCCCTCCACTGAAGCTTTCTTT
TRBV7-6	TRBJ2-2	few	NA	CASSFYRTNTGELFF	TGTGCCAGCAGCTTCTATCGGACGAACACCGGGGAGCTGTTTTTT
TRBV2	TRBJ2-5	many	TRBD2	CASSGLAQQETQYF	TGTGCCAGCAGTGGACTAGCGCAACAAGAGACCCAGTACTTC
TRBV4-3	TRBJ2-5	NA	NA	CASSQDWASDEETQYF	TGCGCCAGCAGCCAAGATTGGGCTAGCGATGAAGAGACCCAGTACTTC
TRBV7-8	TRBJ1-3	few	NA	CASSLGTPQGGNTIYF	TGTGCCAGCAGCCTCGGGACCCCACAGGGCGGAAACACCATATATTTT
TRBV20-1	TRBJ1-3	many	NA	CSARVSGGSGNTIYF	TGCAGTGCTAGAGTCTCGGGTGGCTCTGGAAACACCATATATTTT
TRBV7-9	TRBJ2-2	many	NA	CASSLERGELFF	TGTGCCAGCAGCTTAGAGCGCGGGGAGCTGTTTTTT
TRBV12-3/TRBV12-4	TRBJ1-4	once	TRBD1	CASSLGQGWNEKLFF	TGTGCCAGCAGTTTGGGACAGGGGTGGAATGAAAAACTGTTTTTT
TRBV2	TRBJ1-1	many	TRBD1	CASWDRGHTEAFF	TGTGCCAGCTGGGACAGGGGGCACACTGAAGCTTTCTTT
TRBV25-1	TRBJ2-2	few	NA	CASSEKQRGTGELFF	TGTGCCAGCAGTGAAAAACAGCGCGGGACCGGGGAGCTGTTTTTT
TRBV2	TRBJ2-7	NA	NA	CASSGQAGSYEQYF	TGTGCCAGCAGTGGACAGGCTGGCTCCTACGAGCAGTACTTC
TRBV10-3	TRBJ2-7	many	TRBD2	CAISEGAGGTYEQYF	TGTGCCATCAGTGAAGGAGCGGGAGGGACCTACGAGCAGTACTTC
TRBV2	TRBJ1-5	NA	TRBD1	CASSEAGQGNQPQHF	TGTGCCAGCAGTGAAGCGGGACAGGGCAATCAGCCCCAGCATTTT
TRBV5-4	TRBJ2-3	NA	TRBD2	CASSIRGGEGTDTQYF	TGTGCCAGCAGCATCCGGGGGGGTGAGGGGACAGATACGCAGTATTTT
TRBV5-5	TRBJ2-5	few	NA	CASSLVWDSEQETQYF	TGTGCCAGCAGCTTGGTCTGGGACTCAGAGCAAGAGACCCAGTACTTC